Shown below are 28 T cell receptor beta chains from a single sample sequenced in a study of cytomegalovirus exposure and HLA in healthy donors. The study ran its PCR with 60 Vbeta and 13 Jbeta primers. Here immunoSEQ multiplex PCR was the method, and the copy in TCRdb shows in-frame clones only, minus some. The sample totals more than 95,000 clones. Sequences were obtained from PBMCs. Every receptor here comes from a man in his forties in good health and CMV-seronegative.

The chain employs TRBV2 and TRBJ2-3, with D unclear. The CDR3 spans 16 residues. The germline CDR1 and CDR2 sequences are SNHLY and FYNNEI. Trimming pared 1 base from V and 5 bases from J, leaving 16 bases between. The CDR3 DNA follows: TGTGCCAGCAGTGAAGGGTGGAGCCCACAACTAGATACGCAGTATTTT. Translation: CASSEGWSPQLDTQYF.

The chain combines TRBV5-1 with TRBJ2-7; 12 bases agree with TRBD1. The junction had 5 bases not matched to a gene; V was cut back by 4 bases and J by 6 bases. CDR1 is SGHRS and CDR2 is YFSETQ in the germline V gene. The CDR3 totals 14 residues. The CDR3 region is CASSPGTGGAEQYF. CDR3 coding DNA: TGCGCCAGCAGCCCTGGGACAGGGGGCGCCGAGCAGTACTTC.

The gene calls are TRBV13 and TRBJ2-5; 14 nucleotides agree with TRBD2. The CDR3 sequence is 18 residues long. The germline gives CDR1 PRHDT, CDR2 FYEKMQ (reference sequence). The ends lost 5 bases at V and 4 bases at J; junction bases unmatched: 12. The CDR3, as DNA: TGTGCCAGCAGCCCAAGGGGGACTAGCGGGAGAGATGCAGAGACCCAGTACTTC. Residues: CASSPRGTSGRDAETQYF.

The CDR3 spells CASRDRGRTEAFF. DNA of the CDR3: TGTGCCAGCAGGGACAGGGGTCGCACTGAAGCTTTCTTT. This sequence joins TRBV19 and TRBJ1-1, with 10 bases aligning to TRBD1. The V segment lost 9 bases and the J segment 4 bases; nucleotides outside the gene matches: 5. The germline gives CDR1 LNHDA, CDR2 SQIVND (reference sequence). The CDR3 covers 13 residues.

The V call is TRBV6-5, the J call TRBJ2-7, with 11 bases that match TRBD1. The V segment lost 4 bases and the J segment 4 bases; nucleotides outside the gene matches: 3. CDR3 length: 14 amino acids. Germline CDR1 is MNHEY and CDR2 is SVGAGI. The DNA of the CDR3 is TGTGCCAGCAGTTTGGACAGGGGGCTTTACGAGCAGTACTTC. Encoded protein: CASSLDRGLYEQYF.

The chain recombines TRBV23-1 with TRBJ1-5; 8 bases match TRBD1. TRBV23-1 is an ORF, with its function uncertain. Trimming cost V 4 bases and J 2 bases; bases outside gene matches: 1. This CDR3 has 14 residues. The CDR3 loop is CASSPDRGNQPQHF. The CDR3, as DNA: TGCGCCAGCAGTCCGGACAGGGGCAATCAGCCCCAGCATTTT.

Concerning this clone itself: The sample contains more than one DNA sequence encoding this CDR3. CDR3 bases: TGTGCCAGCAGCTTAGGAGGGACTAGCTCCTACAATGAGCAGTTCTTC. The encoded protein is CASSLGGTSSYNEQFF. This rearrangement joins TRBV7-2 to TRBJ2-1; TRBD2 agrees at 8 bases. This CDR3 has 16 amino acids. Losses at the gene ends were 1 base for V and 0 bases for J; bases not matched to a gene: 2. The germline CDR1 and CDR2 sequences are SGHTA and FQGNSA.

This CDR3 is CASSPTGGGQPQHF. For the CDR3, the DNA is TGTGCCAGCAGCCCCACAGGGGGAGGACAGCCCCAGCATTTT. The chain links TRBV7-9 to TRBJ1-5, with 8 bases that match TRBD1. The length of the CDR3 is 14 residues. Trimming cost V 5 bases and J 7 bases; bases outside gene matches: 7. Germline V gives CDR1 SEHNR, CDR2 FQNEAQ (reference sequence). Complete variable domain (other parts from reference TRBV7-9 and TRBJ1-5): DTGVSQNPRHKITKRGQNVTFRCDPISEHNRLYWYRQTLGQGPEFLTYFQNEAQLEKSRLLSDRFSAERPKGSFSTLEIQRTEQGDSAMYLCASSPTGGGQPQHFGDGTRLSIL.

The rearrangement links TRBV6-1 to TRBJ2-5; 10 bases align to TRBD1. Germline-derived CDR1 and CDR2 are MNHNS and SASEGT. V shed 8 bases and J 5 bases; nucleotides not matched to a gene: 11. CDR3 length equals 15 residues. The CDR3 bases are TGTGCCAGCGGCGGGGGACAGGGGTTGATCGAGACCCAGTACTTC. Its protein is CASGGGQGLIETQYF.

The gene calls are TRBV7-9 and TRBJ1-2; 10 bases fit TRBD1. Trimming cost V 3 bases and J 10 bases; bases outside gene matches: 2. Germline loops: CDR1 SEHNR, CDR2 FQNEAQ (reference sequence). This CDR3 has 12 residues. The CDR3 nucleotides are TGTGCCAGCAGCTTGGGACAGGGGACCTACACCTTC. Translation gives CASSLGQGTYTF.

The chain joins TRBV10-3 to TRBJ2-1; TRBD2 agrees at 10 bases. Trimming cost V 4 bases and J 0 bases; bases outside gene matches: 6. The CDR3 runs to 17 residues. CDR1 is ENHRY and CDR2 is SYGVKD in the germline V gene. The CDR3 protein is CAISGLSGGLSYNEQFF. For the CDR3, the DNA is TGTGCCATCAGTGGTCTTAGCGGGGGGCTCTCCTACAATGAGCAGTTCTTC.

The chain recombines TRBV5-1 with TRBJ2-2; 10 positions match TRBD2. Losses at the gene ends were 3 bases for V and 5 bases for J; bases not matched to a gene: 10. CDR1 and CDR2 from the germline V gene are SGHRS and YFSETQ. The CDR3 length is 17 residues. CDR3 nucleotide sequence: TGCGCCAGCAGCTCCGAACCTAGCGGGAGTGGGACCGGGGAGCTGTTTTTT. Protein product: CASSSEPSGSGTGELFF.

V usage is TRBV5-1 and J usage is TRBJ2-3, with D perhaps matching TRBD1 (5 bases). Trimming took off 3 bases at V and 6 bases at J, with 17 bases between the two ends. Germline assignment: CDR1 SGHRS and CDR2 YFSETQ. This CDR3 has 15 amino acids. CDR3 region: CASSSTGIQADTQYF. In DNA, the CDR3 is TGCGCCAGCAGCTCCACTGGCATACAGGCGGATACGCAGTATTTT. The full variable domain, with the rest looked up from reference TRBV5-1 and TRBJ2-3, is KAGVTQTPRYLIKTRGQQVTLSCSPISGHRSVSWYQQTPGQGLQFLFEYFSETQRNKGNFPGRFSGRQFSNSRSEMNVSTLELGDSALYLCASSSTGIQADTQYFGPGTRLTVL.

The CDR3: CASSSDRGLYGYTF. The CDR3 DNA reads as TGTGCCAGCAGCTCGGACAGGGGGCTCTATGGCTACACCTTC. The chain links TRBV5-6 to TRBJ1-2; 11 bases align to TRBD1. The CDR3 runs 14 residues. Germline-derived CDR1 and CDR2 are SGHDT and YYEEEE. The V and J ends lost 3 bases and 4 bases, in that order; junction bases with no gene match: 2.

The chain links TRBV10-3 to TRBJ2-3; the D is unclear. The CDR3 length is 14 residues. Germline loops: CDR1 ENHRY, CDR2 SYGVKD. Deletions cut 0 bases from V and 3 bases from J, with 7 bases between. The CDR3 here is CAISESVLTDTQYF. The DNA for the CDR3 is TGTGCCATCAGTGAGTCGGTACTAACAGATACGCAGTATTTT.

This chain connects TRBV25-1 to TRBJ2-6; possibly TRBD2 for D (6 bases). The V end lost 4 bases, the J end lost 0 bases, and 16 bases lay between the germline ends. Per the germline V gene, CDR1 is MGHDK and CDR2 is SYGVNS. The CDR3 spans 18 residues. In DNA form, the CDR3 reads TGTGCCAGCAGTGGGAGGAGGGTCACCTCCTCTGGGGCCAACGTCCTGACTTTC. This gives the protein CASSGRRVTSSGANVLTF. The full variable domain, in which reference TRBV25-1 and TRBJ2-6 provide the parts outside the CDR3, is EADIYQTPRYLVIGTGKKITLECSQTMGHDKMYWYQQDPGMELHLIHYSYGVNSTEKGDLSSESTVSRIRTEHFPLTLESARPSHTSQYLCASSGRRVTSSGANVLTFGAGSRLTVL.

The chain employs TRBV11-3 and TRBJ2-1, with D perhaps matching TRBD2 (6 bases). Germline CDR1 and CDR2: SGHNT and YENEEA. With 5 bases removed from V and 2 bases from J, the gap between germline ends came to 13 bases. The CDR3 is 15 residues long. CDR3 nucleotide sequence: TGTGCCAGCAGCGGTCGGGAGCCCACCTACAATGAGCAGTTCTTC. It codes for CASSGREPTYNEQFF.

The chain recombines TRBV29-1 with TRBJ2-7; the D is unclear. With 7 bases removed from V and 4 bases from J, the gap between germline ends came to 11 bases. Germline loops: CDR1 SQVTM, CDR2 ANQGSEA. The length of the CDR3 is 11 residues. The CDR3 loop reads CSAVKEYEQYF. CDR3 coding DNA: TGCAGCGCCGTTAAAGAGTACGAGCAGTACTTC.

The V call is TRBV30, the J call TRBJ2-5; TRBD1 agrees at 7 bases. The germline V gene has CDR1 GTSNPN and CDR2 SVGIG (reference sequence). The CDR3 covers 15 residues. V was clipped by 4 bases and J by 9 bases; unmatched bases: 17. The CDR3 here is CAWKGMRGRDPPQYF. As DNA, the CDR3 is TGTGCCTGGAAGGGTATGAGGGGGCGCGATCCTCCCCAGTACTTC.

V and J are TRBV19 and TRBJ1-3; tentatively, D is TRBD1 (5 bases). The germline CDR1 and CDR2 sequences are LNHDA and SQIVND (reference sequence). The V end lost 6 bases, the J end lost 2 bases, and 11 bases lay between the germline ends. This CDR3 is built from 14 residues. CDR3: CASSTQGAGNTIYF. The CDR3, as DNA: TGTGCCAGTAGCACCCAGGGTGCTGGAAACACCATATATTTT. Using reference TRBV19 and TRBJ1-3 for the parts outside the CDR3, the full variable domain is DGGITQSPKYLFRKEGQNVTLSCEQNLNHDAMYWYRQDPGQGLRLIYYSQIVNDFQKGDIAEGYSVSREKKESFPLTVTSAQKNPTAFYLCASSTQGAGNTIYFGEGSWLTVV.

The J gene is TRBJ2-5, the V gene TRBV6-1, with a tentative D call TRBD1 (6 bases). This CDR3 region has 13 residues. Germline CDR1 is MNHNS and CDR2 is SASEGT. Trimming shortened V by 6 bases and J by 9 bases, and 17 bases separated the two germline ends. As DNA, the CDR3 is TGTGCCAGCAGCCCGACAGGTTCGTGGGCCCAGTACTTC. Its protein product is CASSPTGSWAQYF.

The chain recombines TRBV25-1 with TRBJ2-1; D remains unclear. The CDR3 length is 17 residues. The germline V gene encodes CDR1 MGHDK and CDR2 SYGVNS. V was trimmed by 1 base and J by 0 bases, leaving 13 bases between them. CDR3 region: CASSESPGGYSYNEQFF. The CDR3 DNA is TGTGCCAGCAGTGAATCTCCTGGCGGATACTCCTACAATGAGCAGTTCTTC. Full variable domain (missing parts from reference TRBV25-1 and TRBJ2-1): EADIYQTPRYLVIGTGKKITLECSQTMGHDKMYWYQQDPGMELHLIHYSYGVNSTEKGDLSSESTVSRIRTEHFPLTLESARPSHTSQYLCASSESPGGYSYNEQFFGPGTRLTVL.

This sequence joins TRBV6-6 and TRBJ2-7; maybe TRBD2 (5 bases). This CDR3 region has 14 residues. V was clipped by 0 bases and J by 4 bases, with 10 bases between them. Germline CDR1 is MNHNY and CDR2 is SVGAGI (reference sequence). The CDR3 coding sequence is TGTGCCAGCAGTTACTCGGTGGGAGTTTACGAGCAGTACTTC. It is translated as CASSYSVGVYEQYF.

V gene TRBV5-6 combines with J gene TRBJ2-3, with TRBD2 identical over 11 bases. J gave up 3 bases and V 0 bases, and 3 bases lay outside the gene matches. Germline CDR1 reads SGHDT; CDR2 reads YYEEEE. The CDR3 sequence is 16 residues long. The CDR3 sequence: CASSLGLAGGTDTQYF. CDR3 DNA sequence: TGTGCCAGCAGCTTGGGGCTAGCGGGAGGAACAGATACGCAGTATTTT.

The chain joins TRBV7-6 to TRBJ2-7, with 13 bases lining up with TRBD2. After removal of 5 bases from V and 8 bases from J, the junction contained 18 bases not matched to a gene. This CDR3 spans 18 amino acids. Germline CDR1 SGHVS, CDR2 FNYEAQ. CDR3 DNA: TGTGCCAGCAGCCCATCCCCCAGCGGGACTAGCGGGACCCTCAAGCAGTACTTC. This translates into CASSPSPSGTSGTLKQYF.

The CDR3 nucleotides read TGTGCCAGCAGCTTAGATCTAGCGCAGAGCTCCTACAATGAGCAGTTCTTC. Translating it yields CASSLDLAQSSYNEQFF. The V and J genes are TRBV11-2 and TRBJ2-1, with D perhaps matching TRBD2 (6 bases). V gave up 0 bases and J gave up 0 bases, with 12 bases separating them. This CDR3 has 17 residues. In germline, CDR1 is SGHAT, CDR2 FQNNGV. The full variable domain, completed using reference TRBV11-2 and TRBJ2-1, is EAGVAQSPRYKIIEKRQSVAFWCNPISGHATLYWYQQILGQGPKLLIQFQNNGVVDDSQLPKDRFSAERLKGVDSTLKIQPAKLEDSAVYLCASSLDLAQSSYNEQFFGPGTRLTVL.

V and J are TRBV7-9 and TRBJ2-1, with no clear D. The CDR3 has 12 amino acids. Germline CDR1 and CDR2: SEHNR and FQNEAQ (reference sequence). V lost 5 bases and J 10 bases, leaving 12 bases between the germline ends. CDR3 loop: CASSRLGEEQFF. The CDR3 bases are TGTGCCAGCAGCAGACTCGGAGAAGAGCAGTTCTTC.

J is TRBJ2-5 and V is TRBV29-1, with 7 bases matching TRBD2. The V gene's germline CDR1 is SQVTM and CDR2 ANQGSEA. The CDR3 is 11 amino acids. The trim removed 7 bases at V and 4 bases at J, leaving 3 bases unmatched. The CDR3 reads CSAREAETQYF. CDR3 DNA: TGCAGCGCACGGGAGGCAGAGACCCAGTACTTC.